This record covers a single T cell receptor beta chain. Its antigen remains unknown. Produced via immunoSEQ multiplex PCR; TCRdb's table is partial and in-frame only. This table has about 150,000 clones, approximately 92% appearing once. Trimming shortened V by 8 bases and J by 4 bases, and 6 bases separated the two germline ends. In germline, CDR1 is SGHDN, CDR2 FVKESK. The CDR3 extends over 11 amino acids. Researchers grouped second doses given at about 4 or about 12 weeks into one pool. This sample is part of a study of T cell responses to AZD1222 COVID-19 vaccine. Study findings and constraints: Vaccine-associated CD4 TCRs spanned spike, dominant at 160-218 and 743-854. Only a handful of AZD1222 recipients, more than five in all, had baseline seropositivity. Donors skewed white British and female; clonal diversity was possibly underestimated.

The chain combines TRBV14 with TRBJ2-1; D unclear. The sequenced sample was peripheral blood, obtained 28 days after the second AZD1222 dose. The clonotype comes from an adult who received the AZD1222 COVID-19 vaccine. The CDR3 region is CASARYNEQFF. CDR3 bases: TGTGCCAGCGCCCGTTACAATGAGCAGTTCTTC.